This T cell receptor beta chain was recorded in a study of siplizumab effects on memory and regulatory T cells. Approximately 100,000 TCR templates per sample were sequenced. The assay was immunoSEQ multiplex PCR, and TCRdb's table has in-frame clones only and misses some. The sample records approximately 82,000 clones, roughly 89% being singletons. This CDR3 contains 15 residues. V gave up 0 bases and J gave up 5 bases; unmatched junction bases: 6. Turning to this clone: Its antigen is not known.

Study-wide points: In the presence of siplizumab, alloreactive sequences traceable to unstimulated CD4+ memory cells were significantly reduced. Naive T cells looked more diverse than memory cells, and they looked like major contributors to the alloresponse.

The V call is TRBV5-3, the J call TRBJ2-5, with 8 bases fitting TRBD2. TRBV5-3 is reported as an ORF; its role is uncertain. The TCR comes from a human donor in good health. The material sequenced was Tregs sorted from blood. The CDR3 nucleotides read TGTGCCAGAAGCTTGGGAAGCGGGGGTGGGGAGACCCAGTACTTC. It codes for CARSLGSGGGETQYF.